This T cell receptor (beta chain) emerged from a study of T cells after yellow fever vaccination (dated by TCRdb to about 2019). Broadly, across the study: The SMART-Seq v4 Ultra Low Input RNA kit was used to prepare libraries from fractions with low cell numbers. Bulk TCR alpha and beta repertoires were sequenced longitudinally to track T-cell clones before and after primary and booster YFV17D yellow fever vaccination. Two healthy male donors made up the cohort, one aged 18 to 30 years and the other aged 30 to 39 years. Blood was collected at multiple timepoints before and after primary and secondary immunization, and bulk PBMC replicates and cell subsets were isolated.

Worth noting for this clonotype: Its antigen target is currently unknown. A read error may produce the germline difference seen at one junction end.

On the study overall, not on this receptor specifically: After the booster, most clones that had expanded after primary vaccination were detected again (approximately 96% of CD4 and more than 85% of CD8), suggesting broad maintenance of memory. Computational filtering was required because FACS-sorted repertoires could contain abundant contaminating clonotypes from the bulk population. Because the study included only two donors, the extent to which the findings can be generalized is limited. A small share of clonotypes was detected in both CD4 and CD8 compartments, with the overlap likely arising from convergent recombination. Compared with the primary T-cell response, the secondary T-cell response was weaker but faster, peaking on day 5 rather than day 15.

The CDR1 and CDR2 encoded by the germline V gene (reference sequence) are PRHDT and FYEKMQ. From the cysteine up to the phenylalanine, the CDR3 has a length of 16 residues. The sequence is cut down to CDR3 DNA, 48 bases in frame from base 1. What this sample's treatment or condition label stands for: live attenuated yellow fever vaccine strain. PBMCs were isolated from peripheral blood using a standard Ficoll-Paque protocol. CD4 and CD8 T-cell fractions were isolated with Dynabeads CD4 and CD8 positive selection kits. TriZol was used to extract RNA from bulk PBMCs, CD4 and CD8 fractions, and dextramer-positive and dextramer-negative fractions. Synthesis of TCR cDNA relied on 5'RACE template switching, a step that introduced a universal primer site along with unique molecular identifiers. Priming for cDNA synthesis came from both the TCR alpha and TCR beta constant segments. Library amplification used two PCR steps, and the second PCR step added sample barcodes and sequencing adapters. Sequencing of the libraries was done on either Illumina HiSeq 2500 (2x100 bp) or NovaSeq (2x150 bp). As for the original processing: Demultiplexing of reads and collapsing into UMI consensus sequences were performed with MIGEC, and V(D)J alignment was carried out with MiXCR. Using edgeR on replicate PBMC samples, clonotypes were called vaccine-responding if FDR was below 0.01 and the log2 fold change was above 5 up to day 15. Each bulk clonotype was labeled CD4 or CD8 based on which sequenced repertoire, CD4 or CD8, contained the clonotype at higher abundance. The public reads were quality trimmed at Q25 with fastp and then assembled into clones with MiXCR by TCRdb, keeping productive beta chains. Identical CDR3 proteins give one entry, which carries the most common genes and DNA. These V and J calls derive from TCRdb rather than the authors' analysis. The sample data list around 68,000 distinct CDR3 sequences, and around 7% of these were observed just once. 25% to 35% of the sample is taken by the ten largest.

The sequenced sample was CD8+ T cells sorted from PBMCs, obtained approximately 11 days after the first yellow fever vaccination. This clonotype originated in a man between 18 and 35 years old who received the YFV17D yellow fever vaccine. The chain uses TRBV13 and TRBJ2-3; a weak D assignment points to TRBD2 (6 bases agree). In nucleotides, the sequence is TGTCCCAGCAGCCCACGCGCGGGGACGGGAACAGATACGCAGTATTTT. It codes for CPSSPRAGTGTDTQYF.